This entry is about one T cell receptor beta chain. This entry is derived from a study of blood T cell repertoires in COVID-19. Germline V lookup: CDR1 MNHEY, CDR2 SVGEGT. Trimming took 2 bases from V and 6 from J; bases not matched to a gene: 16. The CDR3 consists of 18 residues. Some clones are missing from TCRdb's copy, which holds only in-frame ones; the method was immunoSEQ multiplex PCR. The sample comprises around 250,000 clones, just under 90% of which are singletons, and around 1% rests with the top ten. The sequence was obtained from a man aged 50 to 59 who had been exposed to COVID-19. The gene calls are TRBV6-2 or TRBV6-3 and TRBJ2-3, with 8 bases lining up with TRBD2. Sequencing was performed on PBMCs or T cells enriched from blood (not recorded which). The CDR3 region is CASSYPPQEVAGTDTQYF. The CDR3 nucleotides are TGTGCCAGCAGTTACCCACCCCAGGAGGTAGCGGGAACGGATACGCAGTATTTT.